This section outlines one TCR beta chain sequence together with its context. The antigen is not known. This record belongs to a study of siplizumab effects on memory and regulatory T cells. Findings and limits, study-wide: Greater diversity than memory cells seemed evident in naive T cells, which also appeared to be major alloresponse contributors.

Sequencing was performed with immunoSEQ multiplex PCR; in TCRdb, only in-frame clones are kept and a portion is missing. The table shows some 99,000 clones, with about 91% occurring only once. Trimming stripped 5 bases from V and 2 bases from J, with 16 bases between. The CDR3 has 15 residues. The germline gives CDR1 LNHDA, CDR2 SQIVND (reference sequence). The TCR comes from a human donor in good health. The gene calls are TRBV19 and TRBJ2-7; no definite D call. The sequencing input was Tregs sorted from blood. The CDR3 protein is CASSLWAAATYEQYF. CDR3 bases: TGTGCCAGTAGTTTGTGGGCGGCAGCTACCTACGAGCAGTACTTC.